These T cell receptor beta chains were read from a single sample in a study of T-cell memory formation after mild COVID-19. TCRdb re-derived calls from the 5' RACE reads in MiXCR, one entry per CDR3 protein. The top ten clones hold approximately 21% of a sample with 400,000 to 500,000 distinct CDR3 sequences, around 17% of them seen once. Input material: PBMCs or a T cell subset sorted from them (not recorded which). These TCRs come from a man younger than 35 who had mild COVID-19 (a few samples of this study predate the infection). Cell type and time point are not known. CDR3s include the opening cysteine and the closing phenylalanine or tryptophan. A D gene is named only where the DNA matches it firmly. The size of a clone is reported for some rows only, either as once, few or many, or as a class for expanded clones.

NA	NA	TRBV23-1	TRBJ1-5	CASSQYRPGYQPQHF	TGCGCCAGCAGTCAATATCGGCCAGGCTATCAGCCCCAGCATTTT
TRBD1	NA	TRBV10-3	TRBJ1-5	CAIRGAGQDNQPQHF	TGTGCCATCAGGGGGGCCGGACAGGATAATCAGCCCCAGCATTTT
NA	NA	TRBV6-5	TRBJ1-1	CASSSYPSSRHSLF	TGTGCCAGCAGTTCCTACCCCAGTAGCCGACACTCCCTCTTT
TRBD1	NA	TRBV7-2	TRBJ1-2	CASSLVQDRDYGYTF	TGTGCCAGCAGCTTAGTACAGGACAGGGACTATGGCTACACCTTC
TRBD2	few	TRBV15	TRBJ2-1	CATSGPGLAGGAYNEQFF	TGTGCCACCAGCGGACCGGGACTAGCGGGGGGGGCCTACAATGAGCAGTTCTTC
NA	NA	TRBV20-1	TRBJ2-3	CSARDMQASTDTQYF	TGCAGTGCTAGAGATATGCAGGCTAGCACAGATACGCAGTATTTT
NA	few	TRBV5-1	TRBJ2-2	CASSPRSTGELFF	TGCGCCAGCAGCCCCCGGAGCACCGGGGAGCTGTTTTTT
NA	few	TRBV28	TRBJ1-1	CASSLTPLNTEAFF	TGTGCCAGCAGTTTGACACCCTTGAACACTGAAGCTTTCTTT
NA	few	TRBV19	TRBJ1-1	CASSMEGLNTEAFF	TGTGCCAGTAGTATGGAGGGATTGAACACTGAAGCTTTCTTT
TRBD2	few	TRBV7-3	TRBJ2-2	CASSRRPGLGNTGELFF	TGTGCCAGCAGCCGACGTCCGGGACTAGGGAACACCGGGGAGCTGTTTTTT
NA	few	TRBV20-1	TRBJ2-5	CSASRDFQETQYF	TGCAGTGCTAGCCGGGACTTCCAAGAGACCCAGTACTTC
NA	NA	TRBV6-5	TRBJ1-1	CASSYFPAELNTEAFF	TGTGCCAGCAGTTACTTTCCCGCGGAGTTGAACACTGAAGCTTTCTTT
NA	NA	TRBV4-1	TRBJ1-2	CASSQVRASGHGYTF	TGCGCCAGCAGCCAAGTAAGAGCCTCAGGGCATGGCTACACCTTC
NA	NA	TRBV11-1	TRBJ2-5	CASSLAEGSQYF	TGTGCCAGCAGCTTAGCTGAGGGGTCCCAGTACTTC
NA	few	TRBV5-6	TRBJ2-5	CASSLGTATQYF	TGTGCCAGCAGCTTGGGGACGGCGACCCAGTACTTC
NA	few	TRBV7-2	TRBJ2-3	CASSLLGVDTQYF	TGTGCCAGCAGCTTATTGGGGGTAGATACGCAGTATTTT
NA	NA	TRBV5-1	TRBJ2-5	CASSGTGTPFQETQYF	TGCGCCAGCAGCGGAACCGGGACACCCTTCCAAGAGACCCAGTACTTC
TRBD2	NA	TRBV24-1	TRBJ2-1	CATSEAGTSGNEQFF	TGTGCCACCAGTGAGGCCGGGACTAGCGGCAATGAGCAGTTCTTC
NA	few	TRBV7-2	TRBJ2-7	CASSPVRGTYEQYF	TGTGCCAGCAGCCCCGTCCGGGGAACCTACGAGCAGTACTTC
NA	many	TRBV12-3/TRBV12-4	TRBJ2-5	CASSLRYQETQYF	TGTGCCAGCAGTTTGAGGTACCAAGAGACCCAGTACTTC
TRBD2	NA	TRBV11-2	TRBJ2-1	CASCLGDSGGLYNEQFF	TGTGCCAGCTGCTTAGGGGATAGCGGGGGACTTTACAATGAGCAGTTCTTC
TRBD1	NA	TRBV9	TRBJ1-6	CASSVAGQLSPLHF	TGTGCCAGCAGCGTAGCGGGACAGCTATCACCCCTCCACTTT
TRBD1	many	TRBV6-5	TRBJ1-2	CASSYPATGDGGYTF	TGTGCCAGCAGTTACCCCGCGACAGGGGATGGGGGCTACACCTTC
NA	NA	TRBV23-1	TRBJ2-1	CASSQLRGASMKQFF	TGCGCCAGCAGTCAATTACGGGGGGCCTCAATGAAGCAGTTCTTC
NA	NA	TRBV5-6	TRBJ2-5	CASSLAVAGWETQYF	TGTGCCAGCAGCTTGGCGGTTGCGGGGTGGGAGACCCAGTACTTC
NA	few	TRBV7-2	TRBJ2-4	CASSTQDQNIQYF	TGTGCCAGCAGCACGCAAGATCAAAACATTCAGTACTTC
TRBD2	few	TRBV6-2/TRBV6-3	TRBJ2-2	CASRVGTRDTGELFF	TGTGCCAGCAGGGTCGGGACTAGAGACACCGGGGAGCTGTTTTTT
TRBD1	few	TRBV5-1	TRBJ2-7	CASSRTGAPQRGYEQYF	TGCGCCAGCAGCCGGACAGGGGCACCCCAACGGGGCTACGAGCAGTACTTC
NA	NA	TRBV25-1	TRBJ1-3	CASSEIGRGGNTIYF	TGTGCCAGCAGTGAGATCGGGCGAGGCGGAAACACCATATATTTT
TRBD1	few	TRBV7-3	TRBJ1-2	CASSQIGQGASRGYTF	TGTGCCAGCAGCCAGATTGGACAGGGGGCTTCAAGGGGCTACACCTTC
NA	few	TRBV2	TRBJ2-2	CASSEAGGTGELFF	TGTGCCAGCAGTGAAGCGGGGGGTACCGGGGAGCTGTTTTTT
TRBD1	NA	TRBV7-2	TRBJ2-4	CASSALGQGMNIQYF	TGTGCCAGCAGCGCCCTGGGACAGGGGATGAACATTCAGTACTTC
NA	NA	TRBV7-3	TRBJ1-1	CASSLIPGRTEAFF	TGTGCCAGCAGCTTAATTCCTGGGAGGACTGAAGCTTTCTTT
TRBD1	NA	TRBV5-1	TRBJ1-2	CASSPREGARSYGYTF	TGCGCCAGCAGTCCCCGGGAGGGGGCTCGCAGCTATGGCTACACCTTC
NA	NA	TRBV7-6	TRBJ2-6	CASSGPSSGANVLTF	TGTGCCAGCAGCGGCCCTAGCTCTGGGGCCAACGTCCTGACTTTC
NA	few	TRBV6-4	TRBJ2-1	CASRSSSNEQFF	TGTGCCAGCAGGAGCAGCAGCAATGAGCAGTTCTTC
NA	once	TRBV5-1	TRBJ2-1	CASSLAIVGGRQEQFF	TGCGCCAGCAGCTTGGCCATAGTGGGGGGGCGGCAGGAGCAGTTCTTC
TRBD2	NA	TRBV6-5	TRBJ2-3	CASRFSLAGLGETQYF	TGTGCCAGCAGGTTCTCACTAGCGGGTCTGGGGGAGACGCAGTATTTT
NA	many	TRBV4-2	TRBJ2-3	CASSQEYDTQYF	TGTGCCAGCAGCCAAGAGTATGATACGCAGTATTTT
NA	NA	TRBV6-1	TRBJ2-7	CASSDGILSGTYEQYF	TGTGCCAGCAGTGATGGTATCTTGTCCGGCACCTACGAGCAGTACTTC
NA	NA	TRBV15	TRBJ1-3	CAITGPGNTIYF	TGTGCCATTACAGGACCTGGAAACACCATATATTTT
TRBD1	NA	TRBV6-5	TRBJ2-4	CASSYSDREGGIQYF	TGTGCCAGCAGTTACTCGGACAGGGAAGGGGGCATTCAGTACTTC
TRBD2	many	TRBV7-2	TRBJ2-3	CASSLEGTSGRNINTQYF	TGTGCCAGCAGCTTAGAAGGGACTAGCGGGAGGAACATTAATACGCAGTATTTT
TRBD1	NA	TRBV10-3	TRBJ2-7	CAISVTGQGIDEQYF	TGTGCCATCAGTGTAACGGGACAGGGGATCGACGAGCAGTACTTC
NA	few	TRBV12-3/TRBV12-4	TRBJ1-5	CASSPGDISNQPQHF	TGTGCCAGCAGTCCGGGGGACATTAGCAATCAGCCCCAGCATTTT